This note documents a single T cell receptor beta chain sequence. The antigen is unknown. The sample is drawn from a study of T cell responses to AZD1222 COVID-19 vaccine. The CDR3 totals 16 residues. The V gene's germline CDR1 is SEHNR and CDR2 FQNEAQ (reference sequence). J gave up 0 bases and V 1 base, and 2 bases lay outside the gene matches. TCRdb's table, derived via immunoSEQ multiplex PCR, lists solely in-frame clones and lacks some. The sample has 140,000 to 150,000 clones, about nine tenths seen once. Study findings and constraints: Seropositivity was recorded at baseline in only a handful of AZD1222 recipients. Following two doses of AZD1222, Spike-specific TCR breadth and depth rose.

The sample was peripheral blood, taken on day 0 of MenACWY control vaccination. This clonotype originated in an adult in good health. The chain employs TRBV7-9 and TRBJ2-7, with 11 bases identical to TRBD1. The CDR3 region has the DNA TGTGCCAGCAGCTTAGGGACAGGGGGCTTCTCCTACGAGCAGTACTTC. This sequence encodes CASSLGTGGFSYEQYF.